A selection of T cell receptor beta chains follows, all from one sample in a study of identical twins. TCRdb reanalysed the 5' RACE reads using MiXCR and keeps one entry per CDR3 protein. The sample has roughly 500,000 distinct CDR3 sequences, approximately 22% seen once; the top ten hold roughly 0.91%. The same sample was also studied in work on T cells expressing NK-cell markers.

Input material: CD4+ T cells sorted from blood. The receptor source for this set is a woman between 18 and 29 years old in good health. The conserved cysteine and the conserved F or W are not part of the CDR3 here. The D gene is left open where the match is weak.

d_call j_call v_call cdr3_aa
TRBD1 TRBJ1-2 TRBV5-1 ASSLDLTGGDYT
- TRBJ2-7 TRBV4-1 ASSQGLTGLRDYEQY
- TRBJ2-2 TRBV6-5 ASSYSQAELNTGELF
- TRBJ1-6 TRBV6-5 ASSYQQGSNSPLH
- TRBJ2-3 TRBV2 ASSDGRGTDTQY
- TRBJ2-3 TRBV7-9 ASSLARRADTQY
TRBD2 TRBJ2-3 TRBV4-3 ASSLEAGATQY
- TRBJ2-5 TRBV12-3/TRBV12-4 ASRTRTQETQY
TRBD2 TRBJ2-1 TRBV7-9 ASSPRLADSYNEQF
- TRBJ2-1 TRBV29-1 SVDHRFSNEQF
- TRBJ2-7 TRBV20-1 SARGSVWRNYEQY
- TRBJ2-7 TRBV20-1 SASTPQGGKGYEQY
- TRBJ2-3 TRBV7-2 ASSLDRSATTQY
TRBD2 TRBJ2-1 TRBV7-2 ASSLAANLEQF
- TRBJ2-7 TRBV7-2 ASSPRGDLYEQY
- TRBJ2-1 TRBV5-1 ASSLDSQSNEQF
- TRBJ2-3 TRBV2 ASRTEWTQY
- TRBJ2-1 TRBV5-1 ASRPNLGGYNEQF
TRBD2 TRBJ2-5 TRBV20-1 SARDQIQRGFQETQY
TRBD2 TRBJ2-1 TRBV7-2 ASRGPLAGGGGLGQF
TRBD1 TRBJ1-1 TRBV4-1 ASSQPVTGDTEAF
- TRBJ2-5 TRBV6-2/TRBV6-3 ASSLKRTTQETQY
- TRBJ2-2 TRBV29-1 SVRGLQGTGELF
TRBD1 TRBJ2-3 TRBV6-1 ASRTGSSDTQY
- TRBJ2-7 TRBV6-5 ASSYGGARNEQY
TRBD2 TRBJ2-1 TRBV20-1 SARDPQRGAARDEQF
TRBD2 TRBJ2-3 TRBV5-1 ASSSSGGTADTQY
- TRBJ1-1 TRBV20-1 SAIPGREAF
- TRBJ2-5 TRBV9 ASSVGPLPERQETQY
TRBD2 TRBJ2-6 TRBV10-3 AISEKTAGGDTGANVLT
TRBD1 TRBJ1-1 TRBV5-1 ASSSQGANTEAF
- TRBJ2-7 TRBV20-1 SPTPAGRGEQY
- TRBJ2-3 TRBV7-9 ASSSRRMVTDTQY
- TRBJ2-1 TRBV18 ASSRLGGRRNNEQF
- TRBJ2-4 TRBV5-1 ASSQTSLAKNIQY
- TRBJ1-1 TRBV20-1 SARDRGYRTEAF
- TRBJ2-7 TRBV20-1 SAGRTYSYEQY
TRBD1 TRBJ1-5 TRBV19 ASSSQDRGNQPQH
- TRBJ1-4 TRBV12-3/TRBV12-4 ASSRGLVLEANEKLF